The clone carrying this T cell receptor (beta chain) was seen a few times. Its cognate antigen is unknown. Adaptor-ligated barcode primers were used to amplify TRBV12-4/TRBJ1-2 clonotypes. Using its own MiXCR run on the multiplex PCR reads, TCRdb lists one record per CDR3 protein. The data hold about 540 distinct CDR3 sequences, with around a fifth observed a single time. The CDR3 covers 14 residues. V was clipped by 4 bases and J by 4 bases; unmatched bases: 6. General study points: Tumor Tregs overlapped most with tumor, then blood, naive CD4+ cells. Naive CD4+ cells shared 10% to 15% of tumor Treg sequences. The TCR gene usage of tumor memory CD4+ T cells clustered together with blood and lymph node memory CD4+ cells and with lymph node naive CD4+ cells.

Naive CD4+ T cells were purified with Tregs depleted by CD25. This rearrangement joins TRBV12-3 or TRBV12-4 to TRBJ1-2; 7 positions match TRBD1. Material: naive CD4+ T cells sorted from blood. Subset: naive CD4+ T cells, CD4+CD45RA+CD25-. The TCR sequence derives from a female donor with breast cancer. DNA of the CDR3: TGTGCCAGCAGTTCGACAGGGTTGATCTATGGCTACACCTTC. This translates into CASSSTGLIYGYTF.